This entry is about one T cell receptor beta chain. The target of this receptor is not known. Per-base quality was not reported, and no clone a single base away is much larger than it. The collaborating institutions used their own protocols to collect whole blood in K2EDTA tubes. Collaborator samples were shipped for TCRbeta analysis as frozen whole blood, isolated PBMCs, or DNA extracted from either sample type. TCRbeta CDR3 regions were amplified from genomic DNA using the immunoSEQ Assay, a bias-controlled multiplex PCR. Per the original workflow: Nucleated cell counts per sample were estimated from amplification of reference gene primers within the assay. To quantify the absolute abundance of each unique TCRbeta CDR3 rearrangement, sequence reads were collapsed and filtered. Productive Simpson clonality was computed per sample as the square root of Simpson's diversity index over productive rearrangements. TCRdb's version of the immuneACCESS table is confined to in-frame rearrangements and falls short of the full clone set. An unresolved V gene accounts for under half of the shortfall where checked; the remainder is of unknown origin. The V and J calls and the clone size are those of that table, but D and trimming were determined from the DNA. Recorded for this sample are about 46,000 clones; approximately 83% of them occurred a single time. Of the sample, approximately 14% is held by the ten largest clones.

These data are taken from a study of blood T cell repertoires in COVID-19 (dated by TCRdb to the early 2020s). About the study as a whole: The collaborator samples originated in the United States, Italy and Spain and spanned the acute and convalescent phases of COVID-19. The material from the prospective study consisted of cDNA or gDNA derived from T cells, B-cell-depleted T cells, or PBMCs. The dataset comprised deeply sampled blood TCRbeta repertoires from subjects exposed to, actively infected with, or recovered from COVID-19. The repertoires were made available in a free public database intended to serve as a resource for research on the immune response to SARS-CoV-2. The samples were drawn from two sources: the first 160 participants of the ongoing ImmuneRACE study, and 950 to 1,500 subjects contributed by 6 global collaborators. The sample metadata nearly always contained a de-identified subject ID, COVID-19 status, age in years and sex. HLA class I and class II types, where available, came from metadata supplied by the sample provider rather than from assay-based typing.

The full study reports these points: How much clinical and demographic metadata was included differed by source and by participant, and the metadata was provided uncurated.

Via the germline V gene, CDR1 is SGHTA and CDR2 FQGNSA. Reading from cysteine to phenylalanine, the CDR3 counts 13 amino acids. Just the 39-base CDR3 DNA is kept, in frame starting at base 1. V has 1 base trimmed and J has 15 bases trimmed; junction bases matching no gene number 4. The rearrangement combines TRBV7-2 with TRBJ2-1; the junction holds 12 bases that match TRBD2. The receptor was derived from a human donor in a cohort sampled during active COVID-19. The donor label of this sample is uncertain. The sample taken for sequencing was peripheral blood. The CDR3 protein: CASSLGTSGVWFF. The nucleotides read TGTGCCAGCAGCTTAGGGACTAGCGGGGTTTGGTTCTTC.